This TCR beta chain is from a study of CD8+ T cells in alopecia areata. As for the study in general: Each day, treated patients took oral tofacitinib twice, at 5 to 10 mg per dose.

Trimming left V 4 bases short and J 5 bases short, with 9 bases between. In germline, CDR1 is SQVTM, CDR2 ANQGSEA. This CDR3 is 12 amino acids long. Treatment: oral pan-JAK inhibitor, 5-10 mg twice daily. Investigators isolated RNA and reverse transcribed it into cDNA to act as the sequencing template. Clones were read by immunoSEQ multiplex PCR, and TCRdb kept only the in-frame ones, dropping some. The repertoire consists of about 180,000 clones, with approximately 59% occurring once and the leading ten covering approximately 16%. Only a few counts were recorded for this clone. The rearrangement joins TRBV29-1 to TRBJ2-1; D is undetermined. This material consisted of CD4+ T cells sorted from blood, taken at approximately week 56, from a patient treated with tofacitinib. The receptor was isolated from a human donor with alopecia areata. CDR3 residues: CSVAVADNEQFF. DNA of the CDR3: TGCAGCGTTGCTGTGGCCGACAATGAGCAGTTCTTC.